Following are 23 T cell receptor beta chains from one sample sequenced in a study of shared clonotypes between healthy human individuals. Only in-frame clones appear in the TCRdb table, and some are missing; sequencing was by immunoSEQ multiplex PCR. Among 1.5 million to 1.9 million clones listed, 98% were seen once. Sequenced input: naive CD4+ T cells sorted from blood. Described subset: CD45RA+ positively selected. All receptors come from a man between 25 and 39 years old in good health.

In its sample, this clone was seen once. This rearrangement joins TRBV5-5 to TRBJ1-5; weak D call: TRBD1 (6 bases). Germline CDR1 reads SGHKS; CDR2 reads YYEKEE (reference sequence). CDR3 size: 18 residues. Deletions cut 2 bases from V and 0 bases from J, with 18 bases between. This CDR3 is CASSFWFSGQNSNQPQHF. The CDR3 DNA follows: TGTGCCAGCAGCTTCTGGTTTTCCGGACAGAATAGCAATCAGCCCCAGCATTTT.

J is TRBJ1-5 and V is TRBV28; D remains ambiguous. Trimming removed 4 bases from V and 7 bases from J, with 14 bases in between. This CDR3 region has 14 residues. Germline loops: CDR1 MDHEN, CDR2 SYDVKM. The chain's CDR3 is CASSSRAGGQPQHF. The CDR3 nucleotides are TGTGCCAGCAGTTCGAGGGCAGGCGGACAGCCCCAGCATTTT.

The genes are TRBV7-2 and TRBJ2-4; 7 positions match TRBD2. Germline V gene sequence: CDR1 SGHTA, CDR2 FQGNSA. Trimming took 1 base from V and 7 from J; bases not matched to a gene: 7. This CDR3 is 15 amino acids long. This chain's CDR3 is CASSLDGGSWNIQYF. In nucleotides, the CDR3 is TGTGCCAGCAGCTTAGATGGCGGGAGTTGGAACATTCAGTACTTC.

This sequence joins TRBV28 and TRBJ1-1; D unclear. The V gene lost 4 bases and the J gene lost 2 bases, with 11 bases spanning the gap. Germline-derived CDR1 and CDR2 are MDHEN and SYDVKM. This CDR3 spans 14 amino acids. The CDR3 protein is CASSSVRPNTEAFF. DNA of the CDR3: TGTGCCAGCAGTTCGGTTAGACCAAACACTGAAGCTTTCTTT.

The chain carries TRBV25-1 and TRBJ2-7; D is unresolved. Trimming cost V 4 bases and J 7 bases, with 14 bases left between them. The germline gives CDR1 MGHDK, CDR2 SYGVNS. The CDR3 has 13 amino acids. The CDR3 nucleotides are TGTGCCAGCAGTGCCTTTAAAAACGGGGAGCAGTACTTC. Its translation: CASSAFKNGEQYF.

J is TRBJ1-1 and V is TRBV30; D not resolved. The CDR3 extends over 13 amino acids. The V gene lost 0 bases and the J gene lost 10 bases, with 15 bases spanning the gap. Germline values: CDR1 GTSNPN, CDR2 SVGIG (reference sequence). This CDR3 reads CAWSVSPGVGAFF. The CDR3 DNA is TGTGCCTGGAGTGTAAGTCCCGGGGTAGGAGCTTTCTTT.

The chain is built from TRBV6-6 and TRBJ2-1; no clear D gene. Trimming removed 4 bases at V and 7 bases at J, with 11 bases between. Germline V gene lookup returns CDR1 MNHNY and CDR2 SVGAGI (reference sequence). The CDR3 covers 13 residues. The CDR3 is CASSFQSHNEQFF. CDR3 in DNA: TGTGCCAGCAGTTTTCAATCACATAATGAGCAGTTCTTC.

This rearrangement joins TRBV7-9 to TRBJ2-2; 7 nucleotides agree with TRBD1. Unmatched junction bases numbered 5, after V lost 5 bases and J lost 2 bases. CDR3 length equals 15 residues. Germline V gene lookup returns CDR1 SEHNR and CDR2 FQNEAQ (reference sequence). The CDR3 loop is CASSQRQGNTGELFF. DNA for the CDR3: TGTGCCAGCAGCCAGAGACAGGGCAACACCGGGGAGCTGTTTTTT. Full variable domain (rest looked up from reference TRBV7-9 and TRBJ2-2): DTGVSQNPRHKITKRGQNVTFRCDPISEHNRLYWYRQTLGQGPEFLTYFQNEAQLEKSRLLSDRFSAERPKGSFSTLEIQRTEQGDSAMYLCASSQRQGNTGELFFGEGSRLTVL.

This chain uses TRBV7-9 with TRBJ2-7; possibly TRBD1 for D (6 bases). The CDR3 runs 16 residues. Per germline, CDR1 SEHNR and CDR2 FQNEAQ (reference sequence). V was shortened by 2 bases and J by 0 bases, with 14 bases between the two germline ends. In DNA form, the CDR3 reads TGTGCCAGCAGCTTACGTGGGGGCGCAAACTCCTACGAGCAGTACTTC. The encoded protein is CASSLRGGANSYEQYF.

V usage is TRBV4-1 and J usage is TRBJ2-3, with a weak D call TRBD2 (6 bases). V was shortened by 3 bases and J by 6 bases, with 13 bases between the two germline ends. CDR1 is MGHRA, CDR2 YSYEKL, per germline. This CDR3 is built from 14 residues. The chain's CDR3 is CASSQGDGGDTQYF. CDR3 DNA: TGCGCCAGCAGCCAGGGGGATGGGGGGGATACGCAGTATTTT.

The chain carries TRBV2 and TRBJ2-7; 8 nucleotides align to TRBD2. The CDR3 is made up of 15 amino acids. The germline V gene has CDR1 SNHLY and CDR2 FYNNEI. V gave up 6 bases and J gave up 0 bases; unmatched junction bases: 7. CDR3 in amino acids: CASRGTGTSSYEQYF. The DNA for the CDR3 is TGTGCCAGCAGAGGAACCGGGACTAGCTCCTACGAGCAGTACTTC.

The rearrangement links TRBV7-2 to TRBJ1-4; 8 positions match TRBD1. Germline V gene sequence: CDR1 SGHTA, CDR2 FQGNSA. After removal of 1 base from V and 10 bases from J, the junction contained 5 bases not matched to a gene. The CDR3 runs to 14 residues. In DNA form, the CDR3 reads TGTGCCAGCAGCTTAGACAGGGGGGTAGGAAAACTGTTTTTT. Encoded protein: CASSLDRGVGKLFF.

Worth noting for this clone: Other DNA sequences in the same sample also yield this CDR3. The chain is built from TRBV5-1 and TRBJ2-7, with D possibly TRBD1 on 5 matching bases. V lost 4 bases, J lost 4 bases, and 12 bases lay in between. The CDR3 length is 13 residues. Looked up from germline, CDR1 is SGHRS and CDR2 is YFSETQ. This CDR3 reads CASSTGQTYEQYF. The CDR3 nucleotides are TGCGCCAGCAGCACCGGACAAACTTACGAGCAGTACTTC.

The CDR3 spells CASSLFGHRAGANVLTF. The CDR3 coding sequence is TGTGCCAGCAGCTTATTCGGACACAGGGCTGGGGCCAACGTCCTGACTTTC. This chain links TRBV7-3 with TRBJ2-6; weak D call: TRBD1 (6 bases). V was cut by 2 bases and J by 2 bases, with 13 bases left in between. The CDR3 has 17 amino acids. Germline V lookup: CDR1 SGHTA, CDR2 FQGTGA.

The genes are TRBV28 and TRBJ2-4; 9 bases are shared with TRBD2. The V gene's germline CDR1 is MDHEN and CDR2 SYDVKM. V was clipped by 6 bases and J by 3 bases; unmatched bases: 12. The CDR3 loop spans 17 amino acids. Written as DNA, the CDR3 is TGTGCCAGCAGAAGTTCCGGCGGGAGGGTTGACAAAAACATTCAGTACTTC. Its translation is CASRSSGGRVDKNIQYF.

Comments on this clone: Different DNA sequences within this sample yield the same CDR3. The chain links TRBV7-6 to TRBJ1-3; no definite D call. Germline assignment: CDR1 SGHVS and CDR2 FNYEAQ. The CDR3 consists of 14 residues. Trimming shortened V by 1 base and J by 2 bases, and 6 bases separated the two germline ends. CDR3 sequence: CASSLGGAGNTIYF. The DNA of the CDR3 is TGTGCCAGCAGCTTAGGCGGGGCTGGAAACACCATATATTTT.

The chain joins TRBV2 to TRBJ1-1; the match to TRBD1 covers 7 bases. J gave up 5 bases and V 6 bases, and 9 bases lay outside the gene matches. Germline CDR1 is SNHLY and CDR2 is FYNNEI. This CDR3 is built from 14 residues. CDR3 DNA: TGTGCCAGCAGCGAACGACAGGGCTGGACTGAAGCTTTCTTT. This codes for CASSERQGWTEAFF.

V usage is TRBV19 and J usage is TRBJ2-3; D is uncertain. This CDR3 has 13 residues. The germline V gene encodes CDR1 LNHDA and CDR2 SQIVND (reference sequence). The ends were cut back, 7 bases at V and 6 bases at J, with 14 bases in the middle. The DNA for the CDR3 is TGTGCCAGTAAAGGGTCCCCATGGGATACGCAGTATTTT. Protein product: CASKGSPWDTQYF.

The chain is built from TRBV11-2 and TRBJ1-1; D unclear. There are 17 residues in the CDR3. The V gene lost 3 bases and the J gene lost 4 bases, with 21 bases spanning the gap. The germline V gene encodes CDR1 SGHAT and CDR2 FQNNGV. The CDR3 loop reads CASSLSSVGFKVTEAFF. The CDR3 DNA reads as TGTGCCAGCAGCTTGTCAAGTGTAGGTTTTAAGGTCACTGAAGCTTTCTTT.

The chain is built from TRBV5-1 and TRBJ2-3, with D possibly being TRBD2 (5 bases). V shed 1 base and J shed 3 bases, with 9 bases lying between them. The length of the CDR3 is 14 residues. Germline CDR1 reads SGHRS; CDR2 reads YFSETQ. The CDR3 is CASSLSGMTDTQYF. DNA of the CDR3: TGCGCCAGCAGCTTGTCCGGGATGACAGATACGCAGTATTTT. The variable domain in full, with the rest retrieved from reference TRBV5-1 and TRBJ2-3, is KAGVTQTPRYLIKTRGQQVTLSCSPISGHRSVSWYQQTPGQGLQFLFEYFSETQRNKGNFPGRFSGRQFSNSRSEMNVSTLELGDSALYLCASSLSGMTDTQYFGPGTRLTVL.

This chain uses TRBV11-3 with TRBJ2-7, with D possibly being TRBD2 (5 bases). The CDR3 contains 13 residues. The V end was cut by 5 bases, the J end by 3 bases, with 11 bases between. Germline CDR1 reads SGHNT; CDR2 reads YENEEA. The CDR3 sequence is CASSPRGGYEQYF. CDR3 in DNA: TGTGCCAGCAGCCCCCGGGGTGGCTACGAGCAGTACTTC.

The V call is TRBV19, the J call TRBJ1-4; 9 bases are shared with TRBD1. The CDR3 loop spans 14 amino acids. V lost 4 bases to trimming and J lost 7 bases; unmatched junction nucleotides: 4. CDR1 is LNHDA, CDR2 SQIVND, per germline (reference sequence). The CDR3 DNA sequence: TGTGCCAGTAGTACCGGACAGGGGAGTGAAAAACTGTTTTTT. This sequence encodes CASSTGQGSEKLFF.

In the case of this clone: Other DNA sequences within the sample encode an identical CDR3. The V gene is TRBV9, the J gene TRBJ2-7; D uncertain. The V end was cut by 0 bases, the J end by 0 bases, with 7 bases between. CDR3 length equals 14 residues. The germline gives CDR1 SGDLS, CDR2 YYNGEE. CDR3 protein: CASSVDYGSYEQYF. CDR3 DNA sequence: TGTGCCAGCAGCGTAGACTACGGCTCCTACGAGCAGTACTTC. Filled out from reference TRBV9 and TRBJ2-7, the complete variable domain reads DSGVTQTPKHLITATGQRVTLRCSPRSGDLSVYWYQQSLDQGLQFLIQYYNGEERAKGNILERFSAQQFPDLHSELNLSSLELGDSALYFCASSVDYGSYEQYFGPGTRLTVT.